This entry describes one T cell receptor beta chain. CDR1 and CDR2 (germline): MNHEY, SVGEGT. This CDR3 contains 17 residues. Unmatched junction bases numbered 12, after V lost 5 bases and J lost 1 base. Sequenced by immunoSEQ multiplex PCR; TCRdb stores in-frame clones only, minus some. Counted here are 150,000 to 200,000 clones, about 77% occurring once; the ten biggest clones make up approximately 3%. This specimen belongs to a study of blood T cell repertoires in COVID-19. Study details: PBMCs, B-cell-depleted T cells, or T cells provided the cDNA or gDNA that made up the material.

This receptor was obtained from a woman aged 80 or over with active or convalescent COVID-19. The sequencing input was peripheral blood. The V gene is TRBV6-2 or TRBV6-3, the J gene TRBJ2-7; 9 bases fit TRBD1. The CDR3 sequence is CASSNRQGESISYEQYF. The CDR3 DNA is TGTGCCAGCAGTAACCGACAGGGGGAATCGATTTCCTACGAGCAGTACTTC.